Shown below are 4 T cell receptor beta chains from a single sample sequenced in a study of blood T cells in healthy people across ages. For the second PCR, which ran for about 7 to 11 cycles, a sample-barcoded 5' primer and a J-beta primer mix were used. TCRdb re-called the 5' RACE reads with MiXCR, one entry per CDR3 protein. The sample holds about a million distinct CDR3 sequences, about 51% seen once. The sequenced sample was blood. These receptors were taken from a woman between 55 and 75 years old in good health.

In this sample, this clonotype turned up a few times. CDR3 amino acids: CASSQVLAGGDPIRYF. CDR3 in DNA: TGTGCCAGCAGCCAAGTACTAGCGGGAGGGGATCCCATTCGGTATTTT. The J gene is TRBJ2-3, the V gene TRBV4-2, with TRBD2 identical over 13 bases. There are 16 residues in the CDR3. CDR1 and CDR2 from the germline V gene are LGHNA and YNFKEQ. The ends lost 1 base at V and 14 bases at J; junction bases unmatched: 12.

The rearrangement uses TRBV20-1 and TRBJ2-3; D unresolved. The CDR3 is 13 residues long. Germline V gene sequence: CDR1 DFQATT, CDR2 SNEGSKA (reference sequence). Trimming stripped 4 bases from V and 5 bases from J, with 13 bases between. CDR3 amino acids: CSANHHSGDTQYF. The CDR3 coding sequence is TGCAGTGCTAACCATCACTCGGGAGATACGCAGTATTTT.

The J gene is TRBJ1-2, the V gene TRBV18; D gene ambiguous. The CDR3 has 17 residues. The germline CDR1 and CDR2 sequences are KGHSH and LQKENI. Trimming shortened V by 0 bases and J by 4 bases, and 18 bases separated the two germline ends. The CDR3 bases are TGTGCCAGCTCACCACCAAGTCGGACTAAGGCGGGCTATGGCTACACCTTC. It yields the protein CASSPPSRTKAGYGYTF.

The chain combines TRBV29-1 with TRBJ1-5; 10 positions agree with TRBD1. CDR3 length: 14 amino acids. Germline values: CDR1 SQVTM, CDR2 ANQGSEA. Trimming at V came to 5 bases and at J to 0 bases, leaving 1 base not matched to a gene. The CDR3 region is CSVRDRGSNQPQHF. CDR3 bases: TGCAGCGTTAGGGACAGGGGTAGCAATCAGCCCCAGCATTTT.